A single sample gave rise to the 21 T cell receptor beta chains below, sequenced in a study of blood T cell repertoires in COVID-19. TCRdb's copy holds only in-frame clones and misses some; the assay was immunoSEQ multiplex PCR. Here the sample spans 500,000 or so clones, roughly nine tenths being singletons. Sequencing was carried out using PBMCs or T cells enriched from blood (not recorded which). These receptors were obtained from a woman younger than 30 who had recovered from COVID-19.

The chain couples TRBV28 to TRBJ2-7; 11 bases agree with TRBD2. The CDR3 covers 15 residues. CDR1 is MDHEN, CDR2 SYDVKM, per germline. V lost 5 bases to trimming and J lost 1 base; unmatched junction nucleotides: 4. The DNA for the CDR3 is TGTGCCAGCAGTGCCTTAGCGGGGGGGTCCTACGAGCAGTACTTC. It encodes CASSALAGGSYEQYF.

This chain joins TRBV9 and TRBJ1-4, with 10 bases that match TRBD1. CDR1 SGDLS and CDR2 YYNGEE come from the germline V gene. V shed 4 bases, J shed 0 bases, and the junction held 3 bases outside the gene matches. The CDR3 has 16 residues. CDR3 in DNA: TGTGCCAGCAGCACAGGACAGGGGGCAACTAATGAAAAACTGTTTTTT. Its protein is CASSTGQGATNEKLFF.

The chain is built from TRBV18 and TRBJ1-1; a possible D gene is TRBD1 (6 bases). The germline V and J ends were trimmed by 1 base and 5 bases, with 14 bases remaining between them. Germline V CDR1 and CDR2: KGHSH, LQKENI. The CDR3 contains 15 residues. CDR3 nucleotides: TGTGCCAGCTCACCACTAAGTGGGACACAAACTGAAGCTTTCTTT. Amino acid sequence: CASSPLSGTQTEAFF. Based on the CDR3 plus reference TRBV18 and TRBJ1-1, the full variable domain is NAGVMQNPRHLVRRRGQEARLRCSPMKGHSHVYWYRQLPEEGLKFMVYLQKENIIDESGMPKERFSAEFPKEGPSILRIQQVVRGDSAAYFCASSPLSGTQTEAFFGQGTRLTVV.

The chain is built from TRBV4-1 and TRBJ1-5; no clear D. Trimming took off 1 base at V and 5 bases at J, with 6 bases between the two ends. CDR3 length: 13 amino acids. Germline V gene sequence: CDR1 MGHRA, CDR2 YSYEKL. CDR3 DNA: TGCGCCAGCAGCCAAGTCTTTTATCAGCCCCAGCATTTT. This translates into CASSQVFYQPQHF.

The genes are TRBV27 and TRBJ1-2; D is undetermined. Germline lookup yields CDR1 MNHEY and CDR2 SMNVEV (reference sequence). The CDR3 length is 13 residues. V was pared by 3 bases and J by 4 bases, with 9 bases between. In nucleotides, the CDR3 is TGTGCCAGCAGTTTGACCGGACTCTATGGCTACACCTTC. Its translation: CASSLTGLYGYTF.

The chain employs TRBV6-1 and TRBJ1-2; 7 bases agree with TRBD1. This CDR3 spans 17 amino acids. Germline loops: CDR1 MNHNS, CDR2 SASEGT. The V and J ends lost 2 bases and 2 bases, in that order; junction bases with no gene match: 11. CDR3 sequence (DNA): TGTGCCAGCAGTGAAAGAATGACTGGACAGGCGAACTATGGCTACACCTTC. Its protein product is CASSERMTGQANYGYTF.

The CDR3 coding sequence is TGTGCCAGCACCGGGACAGGGAGGATGGACACTGAAGCTTTCTTT. Its protein is CASTGTGRMDTEAFF. The rearrangement uses TRBV21-1 and TRBJ1-1; the listed D gene, TRBD1, was not tested against the DNA. TRBV21-1 is a pseudogene locus. The CDR3 spans 15 residues.

V and J are TRBV9 and TRBJ2-5; D gene unclear. Germline CDR1 reads SGDLS; CDR2 reads YYNGEE. The CDR3 is made up of 13 amino acids. V was clipped by 2 bases and J by 1 base, with 6 bases between them. CDR3 nucleotide sequence: TGTGCCAGCAGCGTCCACAGCCAAGAGACCCAGTACTTC. It codes for CASSVHSQETQYF.

This chain connects TRBV3-1 (or the pseudogene TRBV3-2) to TRBJ2-1, with D unclear. The ends were cut back, 5 bases at V and 7 bases at J, with 12 bases in the middle. This CDR3 region has 13 residues. CDR1 LGHDT and CDR2 YNNKEL come from the germline V gene (reference sequence). The CDR3 DNA is TGTGCCAGCAGCTCCCGGGTCCCAAATGAGCAGTTCTTC. Translation gives CASSSRVPNEQFF.

The chain uses TRBV11-3 and TRBJ1-6; D remains unclear. V shed 1 base and J shed 5 bases, with 12 bases lying between them. Germline lookup yields CDR1 SGHNT and CDR2 YENEEA. There are 16 residues in the CDR3. In DNA form, the CDR3 reads TGTGCCAGCAGCTTAGGTAGGCCAGGCAATAATTCACCCCTCCACTTT. As protein: CASSLGRPGNNSPLHF. The variable domain in full, with the rest retrieved from reference TRBV11-3 and TRBJ1-6, is EAGVVQSPRYKIIEKKQPVAFWCNPISGHNTLYWYLQNLGQGPELLIRYENEEAVDDSQLPKDRFSAERLKGVDSTLKIQPAELGDSAVYLCASSLGRPGNNSPLHFGNGTRLTVT.

CDR3 sequence (DNA): TGTGCCAGCTCACCGCGGGCATCGGGGAATACTGAAGCTTTCTTT. This sequence encodes CASSPRASGNTEAFF. The chain employs TRBV18 and TRBJ1-1; D is ambiguous. Germline loops: CDR1 KGHSH, CDR2 LQKENI. The CDR3 runs 15 residues. V dropped 3 bases and J dropped 5 bases, with 16 bases sitting between them.

This chain uses TRBV2 with TRBJ2-1, with 10 bases identical to TRBD1. CDR3 length equals 14 residues. With 7 bases clipped from V and 8 bases from J, the junction kept 8 bases outside the gene matches. From germline, CDR1 is SNHLY and CDR2 FYNNEI. For the CDR3, the DNA is TGTGCCAGCACCTTAGGACAGGGGGGAGATGAGCAGTTCTTC. Its translation is CASTLGQGGDEQFF.

This chain connects TRBV5-1 to TRBJ1-3; 7 positions agree with TRBD1. Germline V gene lookup returns CDR1 SGHRS and CDR2 YFSETQ. V shed 2 bases, J shed 5 bases, and the junction held 10 bases outside the gene matches. This CDR3 comprises 16 residues. The CDR3 region is CASSFLGDSHRNTIYF. For the CDR3, the DNA is TGCGCCAGCAGCTTTCTAGGGGACAGTCATCGAAACACCATATATTTT.

This clone was observed once. The chain links TRBV11-3 to TRBJ2-7; D might be TRBD1 (6 bases). This CDR3 region has 15 residues. Germline V gives CDR1 SGHNT, CDR2 YENEEA. With 0 bases removed from V and 1 base from J, the gap between germline ends came to 10 bases. In nucleotides, the CDR3 is TGTGCCAGCAGCTTAGATGGAACAGGGTCCTACGAGCAGTACTTC. It is translated as CASSLDGTGSYEQYF.

CDR3 region: CASSLDPFSGNTIYF. The CDR3 DNA follows: TGTGCCAGCAGCTTAGATCCTTTCTCTGGAAACACCATATATTTT. The chain combines TRBV7-6 with TRBJ1-3; D gene uncertain. This CDR3 has 15 residues. Germline loops: CDR1 SGHVS, CDR2 FNYEAQ. The ends were cut back, 1 base at V and 0 bases at J, with 7 bases in the middle.

The V call is TRBV7-9, the J call TRBJ2-7; 9 bases fit TRBD1. After removal of 5 bases from V and 3 bases from J, the junction contained 8 bases not matched to a gene. Germline V gene data show CDR1 as SEHNR and CDR2 as FQNEAQ (reference sequence). The CDR3 covers 15 residues. CDR3 sequence reads: CASSPGQGRYYEQYF. As DNA, the CDR3 is TGTGCCAGCAGCCCCGGACAGGGGAGGTACTACGAGCAGTACTTC.

This chain links TRBV4-1 with TRBJ1-1; D is possibly TRBD1 (5 bases). Germline V gene lookup returns CDR1 MGHRA and CDR2 YSYEKL. CDR3 length: 14 residues. Deletions cut 1 base from V and 1 base from J, with 7 bases between. The chain's CDR3 is CASSQVGGNTEAFF. DNA of the CDR3: TGCGCCAGCAGCCAAGTCGGGGGGAACACTGAAGCTTTCTTT.

The chain joins TRBV19 to TRBJ1-3; D is uncertain. The length of the CDR3 is 13 residues. Trimming removed 10 bases at V and 4 bases at J, with 14 bases between. Germline assignment: CDR1 LNHDA and CDR2 SQIVND (reference sequence). CDR3 DNA: TGTGCCACCGAGAGCCCTCGAGGAAACACCATATATTTT. It codes for CATESPRGNTIYF.

The chain links TRBV29-1 to TRBJ1-3, with TRBD1 as a possible D gene (5 bases). V was cut by 2 bases and J by 0 bases, with 8 bases left in between. The CDR3 contains 14 residues. Germline CDR1 and CDR2: SQVTM and ANQGSEA. The CDR3 bases are TGCAGCGTTGAAACGGGGGTCTCTGGAAACACCATATATTTT. Protein sequence: CSVETGVSGNTIYF.

The chain carries TRBV6-2 or TRBV6-3 and TRBJ1-2; 10 bases are shared with TRBD1. The CDR3 totals 15 residues. Germline CDR1 and CDR2: MNHEY and SVGEGT. Losses at the gene ends were 0 bases for V and 2 bases for J; bases not matched to a gene: 0. The CDR3 nucleotides read TGTGCCAGCAGTTACTCGGACAGGGGGAACTATGGCTACACCTTC. This sequence encodes CASSYSDRGNYGYTF.

The V call is TRBV11-2, the J call TRBJ2-1; possible D gene TRBD2, 6 bases. Trimming stripped 4 bases from V and 2 bases from J, with 12 bases between. The germline CDR1 and CDR2 sequences are SGHAT and FQNNGV. This CDR3 has 15 residues. As DNA, the CDR3 is TGTGCCAGCAGCTGGACTAACTTGGCCTACAATGAGCAGTTCTTC. This gives the protein CASSWTNLAYNEQFF.